This T cell receptor beta chain was recorded in a study of beta chain features in type 1 diabetes. On the study more broadly: There were approximately 100,000,000 sorted cells examined across all samples.

In total, each donor contributed a single heparinised blood draw that averaged around 0.12 L. CD4+ naive, central memory, regulatory and stem cell-like memory cells were sorted via CD45RO/CCR7/CD25/CD127/CD95/CD27. Overall study findings and caveats: Within each of all four CD4+ subsets, Type 1 diabetes patients had TCRB CDR3s that were moderately but significantly shorter.

This clone has just a few counts. Its antigen is as yet unknown. V lost 8 bases, J lost 4 bases, and 11 bases lay in between. The CDR3 loop spans 12 amino acids. Germline V gene lookup returns CDR1 ENHRY and CDR2 SYGVKD. What was sequenced were expressed TCRB transcripts, since all of the isolated RNA had been reverse transcribed. Clones were sequenced by immunoSEQ multiplex PCR, and TCRdb holds only the in-frame ones, with some missing. The sample includes under 850,000 clones, around an eighth of them seen just once. The source of this sequence is a man between 18 and 35 years old with type 1 diabetes. The chain employs TRBV10-3 and TRBJ1-1; D not certain. Sequencing was carried out using naive CD4+ T cells from blood. This CDR3 reads CAIRTLSTEAFF. The CDR3 DNA sequence: TGTGCCATCCGGACTCTCTCCACTGAAGCTTTCTTT.